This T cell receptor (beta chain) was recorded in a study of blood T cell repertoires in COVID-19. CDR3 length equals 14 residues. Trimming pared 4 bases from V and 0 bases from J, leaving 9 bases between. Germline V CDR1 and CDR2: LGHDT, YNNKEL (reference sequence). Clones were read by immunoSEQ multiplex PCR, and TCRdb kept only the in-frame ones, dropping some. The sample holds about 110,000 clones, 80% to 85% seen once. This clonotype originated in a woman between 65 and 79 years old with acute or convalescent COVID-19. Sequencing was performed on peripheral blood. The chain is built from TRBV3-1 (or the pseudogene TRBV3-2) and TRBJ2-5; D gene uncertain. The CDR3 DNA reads TGTGCCAGCAGCCTACAGTTGTACCAAGAGACCCAGTACTTC. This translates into CASSLQLYQETQYF.